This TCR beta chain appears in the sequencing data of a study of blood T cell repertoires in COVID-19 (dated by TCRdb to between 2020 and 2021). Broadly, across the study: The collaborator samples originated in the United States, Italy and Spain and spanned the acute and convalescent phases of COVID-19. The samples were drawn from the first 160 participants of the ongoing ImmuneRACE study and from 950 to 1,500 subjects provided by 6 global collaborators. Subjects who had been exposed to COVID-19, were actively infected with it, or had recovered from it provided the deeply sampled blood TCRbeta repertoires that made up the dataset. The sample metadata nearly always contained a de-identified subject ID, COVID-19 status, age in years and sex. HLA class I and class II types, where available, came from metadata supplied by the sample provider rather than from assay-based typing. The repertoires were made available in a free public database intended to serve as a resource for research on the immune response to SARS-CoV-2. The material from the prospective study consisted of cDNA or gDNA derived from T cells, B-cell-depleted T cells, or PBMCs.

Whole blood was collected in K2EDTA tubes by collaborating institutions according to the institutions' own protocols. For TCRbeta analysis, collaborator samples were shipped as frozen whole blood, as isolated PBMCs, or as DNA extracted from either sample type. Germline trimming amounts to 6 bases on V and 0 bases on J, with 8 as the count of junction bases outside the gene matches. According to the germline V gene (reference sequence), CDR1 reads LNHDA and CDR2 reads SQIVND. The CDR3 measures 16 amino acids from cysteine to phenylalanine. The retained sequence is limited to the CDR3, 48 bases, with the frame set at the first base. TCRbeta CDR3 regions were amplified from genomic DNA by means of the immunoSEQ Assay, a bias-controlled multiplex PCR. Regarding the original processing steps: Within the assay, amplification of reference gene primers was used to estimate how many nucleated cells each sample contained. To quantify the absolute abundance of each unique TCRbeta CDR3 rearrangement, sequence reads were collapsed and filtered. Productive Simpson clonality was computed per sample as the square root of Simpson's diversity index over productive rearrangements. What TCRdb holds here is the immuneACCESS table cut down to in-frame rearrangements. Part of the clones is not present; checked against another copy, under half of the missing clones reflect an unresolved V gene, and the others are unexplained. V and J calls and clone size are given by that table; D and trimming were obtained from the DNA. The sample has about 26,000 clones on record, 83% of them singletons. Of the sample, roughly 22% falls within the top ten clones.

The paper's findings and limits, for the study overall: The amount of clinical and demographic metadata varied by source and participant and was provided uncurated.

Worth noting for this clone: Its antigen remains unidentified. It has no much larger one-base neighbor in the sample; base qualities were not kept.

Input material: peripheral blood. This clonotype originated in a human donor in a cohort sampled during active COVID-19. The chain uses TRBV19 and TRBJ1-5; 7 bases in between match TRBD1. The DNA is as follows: TGTGCCAGTAGCCCCGGACAGGCCAATAGCAATCAGCCCCAGCATTTT. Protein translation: CASSPGQANSNQPQHF.